One sample yielded the 10 T cell receptor beta chains listed below, sequenced in a study of CD8 T cells in ankylosing spondylitis. From the 5' RACE reads, TCRdb called clonotypes with MiXCR, one entry per CDR3 protein. The sample holds a few hundred thousand distinct CDR3 sequences, 18% seen once. The sample was blood, either unsorted or a sorted T cell fraction (not recorded which). Receptors were obtained from a male donor with ankylosing spondylitis or in good health (not recorded which).

This clonotype has more than one count but fewer than ten. The gene calls are TRBV6-1 and TRBJ2-4; either TRBD1 or TRBD2 may supply D (6 bases each). Germline CDR1 reads MNHNS; CDR2 reads SASEGT. The CDR3 extends over 17 amino acids. V lost 5 bases to trimming and J lost 0 bases, with 17 bases between them. The CDR3 sequence: CASSPGIGGLAKNIQYF. DNA for the CDR3: TGTGCCAGCAGTCCCGGGATCGGGGGCCTAGCCAAAAACATTCAGTACTTC.

V is TRBV20-1 and J is TRBJ2-1; 9 bases match TRBD2. After removal of 5 bases from V and 1 base from J, the junction contained 6 bases not matched to a gene. From germline, CDR1 is DFQATT and CDR2 SNEGSKA (reference sequence). The CDR3 is 15 residues long. The CDR3 nucleotides read TGCAGTGCTCTTAGCGGGAGTAATTCCTACAATGAGCAGTTCTTC. Its translation is CSALSGSNSYNEQFF.

V gene TRBV12-3 or TRBV12-4 combines with J gene TRBJ2-5; D might be TRBD2 (6 bases). The CDR3 runs to 12 residues. The V end lost 5 bases, the J end lost 10 bases, and 14 bases lay between the germline ends. CDR3 residues: CASSPGGPYQYF. The CDR3 nucleotides read TGTGCCAGCAGTCCCGGGGGACCGTACCAGTACTTC.

In regard to this clonotype: This clone may be a read error of a much larger clone one base away. As the CDR3 is not closed by the conserved phenylalanine or tryptophan, this likely results from a read error. The J gene is TRBJ2-5, the V gene TRBV15; 9 nucleotides match TRBD1. This CDR3 comprises 14 residues. Per germline, CDR1 LNHNV and CDR2 YYDKDF (reference sequence). V gave up 9 bases and J gave up 3 bases; unmatched junction bases: 8. The CDR3 DNA reads TGTGCCACGAGAAAGACAGGGGGAGAAGAGACCCAGTACTAC. Translated: CATRKTGGEETQYY.

This clonotype has at least ten counts. This rearrangement joins TRBV3-1 to TRBJ2-1, with D uncertain. V was clipped by 0 bases and J by 4 bases, with 7 bases between them. Germline assignment: CDR1 LGHDT and CDR2 YNNKEL (reference sequence). This CDR3 contains 14 residues. In DNA, the CDR3 is TGTGCCAGCAGCCAAGAGCGGAGTTACAATGAGCAGTTCTTC. Residues: CASSQERSYNEQFF.

This clonotype has more than one count but fewer than ten. The chain carries TRBV11-1 and TRBJ2-3; D unresolved. V was cut by 4 bases and J by 0 bases, with 14 bases left in between. Germline V lookup: CDR1 SGHAT, CDR2 FQDESV (reference sequence). The CDR3 totals 16 residues. CDR3 nucleotides: TGTGCCAGCAGCTCTGGGGTGGCGCCTAGCACAGATACGCAGTATTTT. This translates into CASSSGVAPSTDTQYF.

This clonotype was seen repeatedly, ten times or more. The chain links TRBV4-1 to TRBJ2-2, with D uncertain. Germline values: CDR1 MGHRA, CDR2 YSYEKL. Deletions cut 1 base from V and 0 bases from J, with 6 bases between. This CDR3 has 15 amino acids. CDR3 nucleotides: TGCGCCAGCAGCCAAGTCGCAGCGAACACCGGGGAGCTGTTTTTT. Translation gives CASSQVAANTGELFF.

A few counts support this clonotype. V is TRBV10-3 and J is TRBJ2-5; tentative D call: TRBD1 (6 bases). The CDR3 spans 14 residues. Germline CDR1 reads ENHRY; CDR2 reads SYGVKD. V was shortened by 2 bases and J by 2 bases, with 9 bases between the two germline ends. CDR3 DNA: TGTGCCATCAGTGAGCGGACAGAACAAGAGACCCAGTACTTC. Amino acid sequence: CAISERTEQETQYF.

This clonotype was seen a few times. This rearrangement joins TRBV19 to TRBJ1-1; D might be TRBD1 (5 bases). CDR1 and CDR2 (germline): LNHDA, SQIVND (reference sequence). V lost 5 bases to trimming and J lost 4 bases, with 20 bases between them. The CDR3 spans 16 residues. In DNA, the CDR3 is TGTGCCAGTAGTGCAACGACAGTCCGACGAGGCACTGAAGCTTTCTTT. It specifies CASSATTVRRGTEAFF. The variable domain in full, completed from reference TRBV19 and TRBJ1-1, reads DGGITQSPKYLFRKEGQNVTLSCEQNLNHDAMYWYRQDPGQGLRLIYYSQIVNDFQKGDIAEGYSVSREKKESFPLTVTSAQKNPTAFYLCASSATTVRRGTEAFFGQGTRLTVV.

This clonotype showed up just a few times. This chain links TRBV4-1 with TRBJ1-6, with D maybe TRBD1 (5 bases). The CDR3 runs 16 residues. V lost 4 bases and J lost 8, with 18 bases in between. Per germline, CDR1 MGHRA and CDR2 YSYEKL. The CDR3 reads CASSRPGGRVDSPLHF. DNA for the CDR3: TGCGCCAGCAGCCGCCCTGGGGGGAGGGTGGATTCACCCCTCCACTTT.